This is a list of T cell receptor beta chains from one sample in a study of cytomegalovirus exposure and HLA in healthy donors. Using immunoSEQ multiplex PCR, the repertoire was profiled, and TCRdb retains in-frame clones only, with some absent. The data hold about 89,000 clones, with approximately 79% observed a single time. The sequenced sample consisted of PBMCs. Source of these receptors: a male donor in good health and CMV-seronegative. CDR3s include the opening cysteine and the closing phenylalanine or tryptophan. A D gene is named only where the DNA matches it firmly. Expanded clones are given a class, and other clones once, few, many or no size at all.

size	V	J	D	CDR3	DNA
few	TRBV30	TRBJ2-5	TRBD1	CAWARTGETQYF	TGTGCCTGGGCGAGGACAGGAGAGACCCAGTACTTC
few	TRBV15	TRBJ2-7	-	CATSRAWPSSYEQYF	TGTGCCACCAGCAGAGCGTGGCCCAGCTCCTACGAGCAGTACTTC
-	TRBV27	TRBJ2-1	TRBD2	CASSLLGTRYNEQFF	TGTGCCAGCAGTTTATTGGGGACTAGGTACAATGAGCAGTTCTTC
-	TRBV7-2	TRBJ1-2	-	CASSIDQAYGYTF	TGTGCCAGCAGCATCGATCAGGCCTATGGCTACACCTTC
-	TRBV12-5	TRBJ2-5	TRBD1	CASAPGTGDKETQYF	TGTGCTAGTGCCCCCGGGACAGGGGACAAAGAGACCCAGTACTTC
once	TRBV4-1	TRBJ2-7	TRBD1	CASSRGQGSYEQYF	TGCGCCAGCAGCCGAGGACAGGGCTCCTACGAGCAGTACTTC
-	TRBV2	TRBJ2-5	-	CASSVPGGLQETQYF	TGTGCCAGCAGTGTACCGGGGGGCCTTCAAGAGACCCAGTACTTC
-	TRBV27	TRBJ2-1	TRBD1	CASSPPGQRTDNEQFF	TGTGCCAGCAGCCCACCGGGACAGAGGACCGACAATGAGCAGTTCTTC
-	TRBV5-6	TRBJ2-3	TRBD2	CASSLGELRLAGGADTQYF	TGTGCCAGCAGCTTGGGGGAACTTCGATTAGCGGGAGGTGCAGATACGCAGTATTTT
few	TRBV19	TRBJ1-2	TRBD1	CASGDRVYGYTF	TGTGCCTCGGGGGACAGGGTCTATGGCTACACCTTC
-	TRBV27	TRBJ2-7	TRBD2	CASKSLAGGPLSYEQYF	TGTGCCAGCAAGTCTTTAGCGGGAGGGCCCCTCTCCTACGAGCAGTACTTC
few	TRBV4-1	TRBJ1-4	-	CASSQDLGATNEKLFF	TGCGCCAGCAGCCAAGATCTCGGAGCAACTAATGAAAAACTGTTTTTT
-	TRBV6-6	TRBJ1-1	TRBD1	CAGCGTANTEAFF	TGTGCCGGATGCGGGACAGCGAACACTGAAGCTTTCTTT
-	TRBV11-2	TRBJ1-2	-	CASSLQQGWGYTF	TGTGCCAGCAGCCTCCAGCAGGGATGGGGCTACACCTTC
-	TRBV10-3	TRBJ2-2	-	CAISEVGTLNTGELFF	TGTGCCATCAGTGAGGTGGGGACTCTCAACACCGGGGAGCTGTTTTTT
-	TRBV27	TRBJ1-1	-	CASSEMGAPGTEAFF	TGTGCCAGCAGTGAAATGGGGGCGCCGGGCACTGAAGCTTTCTTT
-	TRBV7-9	TRBJ2-1	-	CASSPKGVSSYNEQFF	TGTGCCAGCAGCCCGAAGGGGGTTAGCTCCTACAATGAGCAGTTCTTC
-	TRBV9	TRBJ2-1	TRBD1	CASSVNKQTGGGEQFF	TGTGCCAGCAGCGTCAATAAACAAACAGGGGGCGGTGAGCAGTTCTTC
-	TRBV7-2	TRBJ2-7	TRBD1	CASRVGGTGGYEQYF	TGTGCCAGCCGAGTCGGTGGGACAGGGGGCTACGAGCAGTACTTC
-	TRBV7-2	TRBJ2-1	-	CASSLAVFNEQFF	TGTGCCAGCAGCTTAGCCGTCTTCAATGAGCAGTTCTTC
few	TRBV30	TRBJ1-3	-	CASHPGGNTIYF	TGTGCCTCGCATCCCGGGGGAAACACCATATATTTT
-	TRBV6-1	TRBJ2-3	-	CASIGGGGSDTQYF	TGTGCCAGCATCGGCGGAGGAGGATCGGATACGCAGTATTTT
-	TRBV5-1	TRBJ2-7	-	CASSFRTATYEQYF	TGCGCCAGCAGCTTTAGAACAGCTACCTACGAGCAGTACTTC
-	TRBV30	TRBJ2-7	TRBD2	CAWSRIAGAYEQYF	TGTGCCTGGAGTCGGATAGCGGGGGCCTACGAGCAGTACTTC
-	TRBV19	TRBJ2-1	TRBD2	CASSTSGRASYNEQFF	TGTGCCAGTAGTACTAGCGGGAGGGCCTCCTACAATGAGCAGTTCTTC
-	TRBV6-1	TRBJ2-1	TRBD1	CASSEGQGFYEQFF	TGTGCCAGCAGTGAAGGACAGGGGTTCTATGAGCAGTTCTTC
once	TRBV19	TRBJ2-1	TRBD1	CASSFGQGSISTQDYNEQFF	TGTGCCAGTAGCTTTGGACAGGGGTCGATCTCAACCCAAGACTACAATGAGCAGTTCTTC
-	TRBV28	TRBJ1-4	TRBD1	CASRPGQGGEKLFF	TGTGCCAGCAGACCGGGACAGGGAGGAGAAAAACTGTTTTTT
-	TRBV30	TRBJ2-1	TRBD2	CAWRRRLAGGAEQFF	TGTGCCTGGAGAAGACGGCTAGCGGGAGGGGCTGAGCAGTTCTTC
-	TRBV7-8	TRBJ1-2	-	CASSSSGGGANYGYTF	TGTGCCAGCAGCTCCAGTGGGGGGGGTGCGAACTATGGCTACACCTTC
-	TRBV7-9	TRBJ2-3	-	CASSLSLPDTQYF	TGTGCCAGCAGCTTATCACTCCCAGATACGCAGTATTTT
-	TRBV28	TRBJ1-1	-	CASSFRGGVLLNTEAFF	TGTGCCAGCAGTTTCCGAGGGGGGGTCTTACTGAACACTGAAGCTTTCTTT
-	TRBV28	TRBJ2-5	-	CASSLIAATIWETQYF	TGTGCCAGCAGTTTGATAGCGGCCACCATCTGGGAGACCCAGTACTTC
-	TRBV19	TRBJ1-5	-	CASSVGARNSNQPQHF	TGTGCCAGTAGTGTGGGGGCAAGAAATAGCAATCAGCCCCAGCATTTT
-	TRBV9	TRBJ2-5	-	CASSLRGSYQETQYF	TGTGCCAGCAGCCTAAGAGGCAGTTACCAAGAGACCCAGTACTTC
-	TRBV19	TRBJ1-5	-	CASSFGVQPQHF	TGTGCCAGTAGTTTTGGAGTACAGCCCCAGCATTTT
few	TRBV4-3	TRBJ2-7	TRBD1	CASSLRASGQALSYEQYF	TGCGCCAGCAGCCTCAGAGCCAGCGGACAGGCTCTATCCTACGAGCAGTACTTC
once	TRBV4-3	TRBJ1-2	-	CASSQRGSLGYGYTF	TGCGCCAGCAGCCAACGGGGTTCTCTCGGCTATGGCTACACCTTC
few	TRBV7-3	TRBJ2-5	-	CASSLSGRETQYF	TGTGCCAGCAGCTTATCGGGTCGGGAGACCCAGTACTTC
-	TRBV4-2	TRBJ1-4	-	CASSPFTQGGGLNEKLFF	TGTGCCAGCAGCCCGTTTACCCAAGGGGGGGGGTTAAATGAAAAACTGTTTTTT
few	TRBV15	TRBJ2-3	-	CATSQWRDTQYF	TGTGCCACCAGCCAGTGGAGAGATACGCAGTATTTT
-	TRBV30	TRBJ2-7	-	CAWSSGTPTYEQYF	TGTGCCTGGAGTAGCGGGACACCAACCTACGAGCAGTACTTC
-	TRBV29-1	TRBJ2-7	TRBD1	CSVGTGLAEQYF	TGCAGCGTAGGGACAGGGCTTGCCGAGCAGTACTTC
-	TRBV18	TRBJ2-7	TRBD1	CASSPRQGALYEQYF	TGTGCCAGCTCACCACGTCAGGGGGCTTTATACGAGCAGTACTTC
-	TRBV2	TRBJ2-7	TRBD2	CASTGRGLNHEQYF	TGTGCCAGCACCGGGCGGGGGTTAAACCACGAGCAGTACTTC